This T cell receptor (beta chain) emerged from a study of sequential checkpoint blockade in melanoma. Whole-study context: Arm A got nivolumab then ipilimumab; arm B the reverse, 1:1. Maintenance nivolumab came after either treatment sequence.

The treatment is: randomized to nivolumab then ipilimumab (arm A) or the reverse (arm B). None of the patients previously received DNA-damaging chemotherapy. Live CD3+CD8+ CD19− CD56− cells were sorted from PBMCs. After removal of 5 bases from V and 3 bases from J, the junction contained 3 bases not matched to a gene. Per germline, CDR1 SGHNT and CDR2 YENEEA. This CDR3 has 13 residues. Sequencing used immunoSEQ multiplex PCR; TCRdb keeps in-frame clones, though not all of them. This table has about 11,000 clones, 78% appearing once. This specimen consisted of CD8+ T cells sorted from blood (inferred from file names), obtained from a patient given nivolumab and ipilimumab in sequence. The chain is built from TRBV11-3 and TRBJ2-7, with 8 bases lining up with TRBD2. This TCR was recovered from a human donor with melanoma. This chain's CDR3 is CASSPGLDYEQYF. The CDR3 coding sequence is TGTGCCAGCAGCCCGGGACTAGACTACGAGCAGTACTTC. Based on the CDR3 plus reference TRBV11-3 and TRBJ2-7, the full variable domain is EAGVVQSPRYKIIEKKQPVAFWCNPISGHNTLYWYLQNLGQGPELLIRYENEEAVDDSQLPKDRFSAERLKGVDSTLKIQPAELGDSAVYLCASSPGLDYEQYFGPGTRLTVT.